Described below is a single T cell receptor (beta chain) sequence and its context. The sample originates from a study of long-term antiretroviral therapy in people with HIV. Researchers ran immunoSEQ v3.0 at survey level. The study targeted 40,000-50,000 T-cell genomes per sample in sequencing. The assay was immunoSEQ multiplex PCR, and TCRdb's table has in-frame clones only and misses some. The sample contains around 15,000 clones, about three quarters of which appear only once. The TCR originated in a man aged 40-55 years with HIV. Sequencing used unsorted PBMCs, obtained 2.1 years after starting antiretroviral therapy.

The CDR3 DNA is TGTGCCAGCAGTTTAGGGGGACGACGGAATCAGCCCCAGCATTTT. It codes for CASSLGGRRNQPQHF. This rearrangement joins TRBV27 to TRBJ1-5, with D possibly being TRBD1 (5 bases). This CDR3 region has 15 residues. V lost 2 bases, J lost 4 bases, and 12 bases lay in between. In germline, CDR1 is MNHEY, CDR2 SMNVEV (reference sequence).